This T cell receptor (beta chain) was documented in a study of blood T cell repertoires in COVID-19. Study in general: From T cells, B-cell-depleted T cells, or PBMCs came the material, which was cDNA or gDNA.

TCRdb's table, derived via immunoSEQ multiplex PCR, lists solely in-frame clones and lacks some. Of around 150,000 clones detected, 77% appear once; the ten largest clones hold 9% to 10%. The germline CDR1 and CDR2 sequences are LGHDT and YNNKEL (reference sequence). The CDR3 is 14 amino acids. Trimming took 4 bases from V and 3 from J, leaving 10 bases between them. Sequenced input: peripheral blood. The origin of this receptor is a woman in her fifties or sixties with active or convalescent COVID-19. This sequence joins TRBV3-1 (or the pseudogene TRBV3-2) and TRBJ1-5; D unresolved. CDR3: CASSRQVYNQPQHF. The CDR3 region has the DNA TGTGCCAGCAGCCGTCAGGTTTACAATCAGCCCCAGCATTTT.